The text below deals with one T cell receptor (beta chain). Which cohort a participant joined came from the clinical history participants gave. This entry is derived from a study of blood T cell repertoires in COVID-19. Study at large: Samples of COVID-19 (acute and convalescent) were obtained from the United States, Italy and Spain. From T cells, B-cell-depleted T cells, or PBMCs came the material, which was cDNA or gDNA.

Sequencing was performed with immunoSEQ multiplex PCR; in TCRdb, only in-frame clones are kept and a portion is missing. The table shows roughly 360,000 clones, with around 87% occurring only once. The CDR3 is 15 amino acids. Trimming removed 4 bases from V and 6 bases from J; junction bases left unmatched: 10. The germline V gene encodes CDR1 SGHRS and CDR2 YFSETQ. Source material: PBMCs or T cells enriched from blood (not recorded which). This sequence was found in a man aged 25-45 years who had recovered from COVID-19. The chain joins TRBV5-1 to TRBJ2-1; TRBD1 matches 7 bases. CDR3 in DNA: TGCGCCAGCAGCCTGGGGGTTACAGGGGTCAATGAGCAGTTCTTC. Its translation is CASSLGVTGVNEQFF.